These 18 T cell receptor beta chains came from one sample sequenced in a study of blood T cells in healthy people across ages (dated by TCRdb to about 2015). Library preparation employed 5' RACE. These reads were obtained on an Illumina HiSeq 2500. A second PCR of roughly 6 to 11 cycles was performed with a sample-barcoded 5' primer and a J-beta primer mix. Using fastp at Q25 and MiXCR, TCRdb reprocessed the public reads and kept productive beta chains. Records with the same CDR3 protein are collapsed into one entry carrying the most frequent genes and DNA. Counted in this sample were about 1.8 million distinct CDR3 sequences; 40% to 55% of them appeared once. The top ten constitute 2.1% of the sample. Material for sequencing was blood. The receptors originated from a woman aged 40 to 49 in good health.

This clonotype showed up just a few times. The chain is built from TRBV29-1 and TRBJ2-1, with a possible D match to TRBD1 (6 bases). This CDR3 spans 14 amino acids. Germline V gene data show CDR1 as SQVTM and CDR2 as ANQGSEA. Trimming removed 6 bases at V and 3 bases at J, with 15 bases between. The CDR3 bases are TGCAGCGTGGATACAGGGATCTTCTACAATGAGCAGTTCTTC. Translated, it gives CSVDTGIFYNEQFF.

This chain connects TRBV7-2 to TRBJ2-4; possible D gene TRBD2, 5 bases. Germline CDR1 SGHTA, CDR2 FQGNSA. The V end lost 1 base, the J end lost 5 bases, and 12 bases lay between the germline ends. This CDR3 is 15 amino acids long. DNA for the CDR3: TGTGCCAGCAGCTTAGGTCGACCTAGCCAAAACATTCAGTACTTC. Translating gives CASSLGRPSQNIQYF.

This clonotype turned up a few times. The rearrangement joins TRBV24-1 to TRBJ2-7, with 8 bases fitting TRBD1. V trimming: 9 bases; J trimming: 1 base; junction bases outside the gene matches: 10. CDR3 length equals 15 residues. The germline V gene has CDR1 KGHDR and CDR2 SFDVKD. CDR3 region: CATSSGGERSYEQYF. The CDR3 nucleotides read TGTGCCACCTCTTCAGGGGGCGAGCGATCCTACGAGCAGTACTTC.

This clonotype was seen more than once but under ten times. This sequence joins TRBV28 and TRBJ2-4; the D is unclear. The DNA end favors TRBJ2-7, so the J call may be wrong. CDR3 size: 13 residues. Germline lookup yields CDR1 MDHEN and CDR2 SYDVKM. This CDR3 is CASSSPRFYEQYF. In DNA form, the CDR3 reads TGTGCCAGCAGTTCCCCGAGGTTTTACGAGCAGTACTTC.

This clonotype was counted a single time. The chain combines TRBV6-2 or TRBV6-3 with TRBJ2-1; D remains ambiguous. This CDR3 contains 12 residues. The germline gives CDR1 MNHEY, CDR2 SVGEGT. The V and J ends lost 5 bases and 13 bases respectively, with 15 bases between them. CDR3 bases: TGTGCCAGCAGTGCCCCAAGGGTTGGACAGTTCTTC. This codes for CASSAPRVGQFF.

V gene TRBV19 combines with J gene TRBJ2-6; 7 bases are a match to TRBD2. With V trimmed by 3 bases and J by 2 bases, 4 bases remained unmatched. Germline V gene lookup returns CDR1 LNHDA and CDR2 SQIVND (reference sequence). The CDR3 covers 16 residues. As DNA, the CDR3 is TGTGCCAGTAGTATGGTGGGGGGGACTGGGGCCAACGTCCTGACTTTC. Its translation is CASSMVGGTGANVLTF.

This clonotype showed up just a few times. The CDR3 DNA sequence: TGTGCCAGCAGCACCCACGGGACACCCGAATCTGGGGCCAACGTCCTGACTTTC. Amino acid sequence: CASSTHGTPESGANVLTF. This rearrangement joins TRBV13 to TRBJ2-6, with D possibly matching TRBD1 (6 bases). V was cut by 5 bases and J by 1 base, with 18 bases left in between. This CDR3 is built from 18 residues. Looked up from germline, CDR1 is PRHDT and CDR2 is FYEKMQ (reference sequence).

The rearrangement links TRBV4-2 to TRBJ2-7; D uncertain. V was shortened by 1 base and J by 1 base, with 8 bases between the two germline ends. CDR1 and CDR2 (germline): LGHNA, YNFKEQ. CDR3 length equals 14 residues. This CDR3 is CASSQGRFSYEQYF. CDR3 nucleotides: TGTGCCAGCAGCCAAGGGCGGTTTTCCTACGAGCAGTACTTC.

As for this clonotype: One end of the junction is discordant with germline, which a read error may explain. This CDR3 reads CASSLDGTSGEEAQYF. The CDR3, as DNA: TGTGCCAGCAGCTTAGATGGGACTAGCGGAGAAGAGGCCCAGTACTTC. The J gene is TRBJ2-5, the V gene TRBV14, with 11 bases aligning to TRBD2. CDR1 and CDR2 from the germline V gene are SGHDN and FVKESK. The CDR3 spans 16 residues.

The rearrangement uses TRBV5-1 and TRBJ1-2; a possible D gene is TRBD1 (5 bases). The CDR3 covers 15 residues. The V and J ends lost 7 bases and 2 bases respectively, with 18 bases between them. In germline, CDR1 is SGHRS, CDR2 YFSETQ. CDR3 loop: CASGPVQGENYGYTF. The CDR3 DNA reads TGCGCCAGCGGTCCTGTCCAGGGCGAGAACTATGGCTACACCTTC.

The chain couples TRBV10-3 to TRBJ2-1, with 10 positions matching TRBD2. V shed 4 bases and J 1 base; nucleotides not matched to a gene: 1. CDR1 is ENHRY and CDR2 is SYGVKD in the germline V gene. CDR3 length: 15 amino acids. Here the CDR3 DNA reads TGTGCCATCAGTGTACTAGCGGGGTCCTACAATGAGCAGTTCTTC. Translated: CAISVLAGSYNEQFF.

The chain joins TRBV6-1 to TRBJ2-7; D is perhaps TRBD1 (5 bases). Germline CDR1 is MNHNS and CDR2 is SASEGT. Deletions cut 0 bases from V and 12 bases from J, with 12 bases between. This CDR3 contains 12 residues. The CDR3 bases are TGTGCCAGCAGTGAAGCCAGGGATAGTCCGTACTTC. Protein: CASSEARDSPYF.

The V and J genes are TRBV20-1 and TRBJ2-3, with no clear D. Germline CDR1 and CDR2: DFQATT and SNEGSKA (reference sequence). The CDR3 is 16 residues long. V lost 3 bases to trimming and J lost 1 base, with 17 bases between them. CDR3 sequence reads: CSARAPAPLRTDTQYF. The CDR3 region has the DNA TGCAGTGCTAGGGCACCTGCACCTCTTCGCACAGATACGCAGTATTTT.

At least ten counts were recorded for this clonotype. The chain uses TRBV10-1 and TRBJ2-4; D could derive from TRBD1 or TRBD2 (5 bases each). The germline V gene encodes CDR1 WNHNN and CDR2 SYGVQD (reference sequence). The CDR3 runs 15 residues. V dropped 2 bases and J dropped 1 base, with 9 bases sitting between them. This CDR3 reads CASSEMGEAKNIQYF. DNA of the CDR3: TGCGCCAGCAGTGAGATGGGGGAGGCCAAAAACATTCAGTACTTC.

V usage is TRBV13 and J usage is TRBJ2-3; perhaps D is TRBD1 or TRBD2 (5 bases each). The length of the CDR3 is 16 residues. CDR1 PRHDT and CDR2 FYEKMQ come from the germline V gene (reference sequence). Trimming removed 5 bases at V and 6 bases at J, with 21 bases between. The CDR3 reads CASSPDGTDNIDTQYF. CDR3 sequence (DNA): TGTGCCAGCAGCCCGGACGGGACGGATAATATTGATACGCAGTATTTT.

The chain joins TRBV20-1 to TRBJ2-5, with 12 bases fitting TRBD2. Looked up from germline, CDR1 is DFQATT and CDR2 is SNEGSKA (reference sequence). The CDR3 sequence is 17 residues long. Germline trimming cut 1 base from V and 3 bases from J; bases unmatched to any gene: 9. Here the CDR3 reads CSARVITSGGHKETQYF. The CDR3 nucleotides read TGCAGTGCTAGAGTTATAACTAGCGGGGGGCACAAAGAGACCCAGTACTTC.

The chain combines TRBV7-2 with TRBJ2-7; 7 positions agree with TRBD1. The CDR3 length is 16 residues. Losses at the gene ends were 5 bases for V and 3 bases for J; bases not matched to a gene: 13. CDR1 SGHTA and CDR2 FQGNSA come from the germline V gene. The CDR3 loop reads CASSLAAGTANYEQYF. For the CDR3, the DNA is TGTGCCAGCAGCCTGGCTGCCGGGACAGCAAACTACGAGCAGTACTTC.

CDR3 loop: CASSRQTQKDTQYF. The CDR3 DNA sequence: TGTGCCAGCAGCCGACAGACTCAGAAAGATACGCAGTATTTT. The V call is TRBV28, the J call TRBJ2-3; D perhaps matches TRBD1 (5 bases). Trimming cost V 6 bases and J 5 bases, with 15 bases left between them. This CDR3 contains 14 residues. The V gene's germline CDR1 is MDHEN and CDR2 SYDVKM.